One sample yielded the 3 T cell receptor beta chains listed below, sequenced in a study of T cell responses to AZD1222 COVID-19 vaccine. Some clones are missing from TCRdb's copy, which holds only in-frame ones; the method was immunoSEQ multiplex PCR. The sample shows more than 150,000 clones, 90% of them seen only once. This sample comprised peripheral blood, obtained 28 days after the second AZD1222 dose. These receptor sequences come from an adult who received the AZD1222 COVID-19 vaccine.

The chain uses TRBV19 and TRBJ1-1; possible D gene TRBD1, 5 bases. Trimming removed 9 bases from V and 12 bases from J, with 23 bases in between. CDR1 is LNHDA, CDR2 SQIVND, per germline (reference sequence). This CDR3 spans 13 amino acids. CDR3 amino acids: CASQTTGPPESFF. The DNA for the CDR3 is TGTGCCAGCCAGACCACAGGACCTCCGGAGTCTTTCTTT.

This clone was found a few times. This rearrangement joins TRBV4-1 to TRBJ1-3; no definite D call. V was cut by 0 bases and J by 7 bases, with 1 base left in between. Germline V gives CDR1 MGHRA, CDR2 YSYEKL. There are 11 residues in the CDR3. CDR3 amino acids: CASSQDNTIYF. The CDR3 nucleotides are TGCGCCAGCAGCCAAGATAACACCATATATTTT.

The chain uses TRBV6-5 and TRBJ1-2; D gene unclear. The V end was cut by 4 bases, the J end by 4 bases, with 13 bases between. The germline V gene has CDR1 MNHEY and CDR2 SVGAGI. This CDR3 has 14 residues. CDR3 residues: CASSSNLGVYGYTF. The CDR3 DNA reads as TGTGCCAGCAGTTCGAATTTGGGCGTCTATGGCTACACCTTC.